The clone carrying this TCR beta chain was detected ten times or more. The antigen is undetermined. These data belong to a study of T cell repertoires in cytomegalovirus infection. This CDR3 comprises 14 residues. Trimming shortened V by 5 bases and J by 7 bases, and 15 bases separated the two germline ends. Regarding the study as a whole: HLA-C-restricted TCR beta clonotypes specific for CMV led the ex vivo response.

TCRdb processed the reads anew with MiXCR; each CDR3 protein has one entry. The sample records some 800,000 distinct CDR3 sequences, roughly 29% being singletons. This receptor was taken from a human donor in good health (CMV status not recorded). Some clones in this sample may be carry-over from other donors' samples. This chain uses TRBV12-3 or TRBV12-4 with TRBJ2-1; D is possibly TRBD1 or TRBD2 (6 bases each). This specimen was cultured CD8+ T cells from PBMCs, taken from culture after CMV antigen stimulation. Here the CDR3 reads CASSPPGGHNEQFF. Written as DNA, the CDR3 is TGTGCCAGCAGTCCCCCCGGGGGCCATAATGAGCAGTTCTTC.